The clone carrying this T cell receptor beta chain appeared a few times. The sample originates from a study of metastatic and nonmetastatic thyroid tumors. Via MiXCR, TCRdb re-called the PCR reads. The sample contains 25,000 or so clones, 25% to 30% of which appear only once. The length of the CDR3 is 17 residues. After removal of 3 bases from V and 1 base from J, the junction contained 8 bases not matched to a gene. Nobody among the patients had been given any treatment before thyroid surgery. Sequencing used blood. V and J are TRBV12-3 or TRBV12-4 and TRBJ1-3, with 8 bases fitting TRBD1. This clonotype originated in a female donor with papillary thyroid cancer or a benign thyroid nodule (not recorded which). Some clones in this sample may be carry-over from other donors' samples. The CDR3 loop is CASSFMNWTGSGNTIYF. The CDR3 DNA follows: TGTGCCAGCAGTTTTATGAATTGGACAGGGTCTGGAAACACCATATATTTT.